This T cell receptor (beta chain) came from a study of blood T cell repertoires in COVID-19. The CDR3 contains 15 residues. Unmatched junction bases numbered 6, after V lost 4 bases and J lost 5 bases. Germline V gene sequence: CDR1 MNHNY, CDR2 SVGAGI (reference sequence). The data were produced by immunoSEQ multiplex PCR, yet TCRdb's version contains in-frame clones alone and is incomplete. The table has roughly 150,000 clones, about 84% seen once. The study recruited people aged roughly 18 to 95 years across about two dozen US areas. This TCR was sampled from a man in his forties who had recovered from COVID-19. The source material was PBMCs or T cells enriched from blood (not recorded which). V and J are TRBV6-6 and TRBJ2-3, with TRBD1 matching over 10 bases. CDR3 amino acids: CASSFGQGEGDTQYF. The CDR3 region has the DNA TGTGCCAGCAGTTTCGGACAGGGGGAGGGAGATACGCAGTATTTT.